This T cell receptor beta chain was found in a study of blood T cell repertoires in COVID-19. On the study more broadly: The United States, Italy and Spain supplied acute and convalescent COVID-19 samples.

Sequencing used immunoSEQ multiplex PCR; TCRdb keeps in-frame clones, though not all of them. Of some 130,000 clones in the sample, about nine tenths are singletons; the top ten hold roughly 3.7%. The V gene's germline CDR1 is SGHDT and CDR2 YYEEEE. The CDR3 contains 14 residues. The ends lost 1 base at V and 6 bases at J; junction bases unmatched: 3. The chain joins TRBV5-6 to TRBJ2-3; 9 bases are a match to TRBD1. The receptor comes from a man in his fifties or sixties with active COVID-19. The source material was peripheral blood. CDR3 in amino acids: CASSLNRGRDTQYF. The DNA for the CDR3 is TGTGCCAGCAGCTTGAACAGGGGGCGTGATACGCAGTATTTT. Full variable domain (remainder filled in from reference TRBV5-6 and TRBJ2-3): DAGVTQSPTHLIKTRGQQVTLRCSPKSGHDTVSWYQQALGQGPQFIFQYYEEEERQRGNFPDRFSGHQFPNYSSELNVNALLLGDSALYLCASSLNRGRDTQYFGPGTRLTVL.